This record concerns one TCR beta chain sequence. The antigen is unknown. This sample is part of a study of monozygotic twins with inflammatory bowel disease. CDR3 size: 17 residues. Germline lookup yields CDR1 PRHDT and CDR2 FYEKMQ (reference sequence). Using the 5' RACE reads, TCRdb records one entry per CDR3 protein without DNA. The table for this sample gives roughly 330,000 distinct CDR3 sequences. Regarding the study as a whole: Relative to healthy twins, IBD patients had fewer clonotypes in common with others, a gap that was especially apparent with disease activity.

This clonotype was sampled from a human donor with ulcerative colitis or Crohn's disease, or a healthy co-twin of an affected twin (not recorded which). The V gene is TRBV13, the J gene TRBJ2-2; TCRdb gives TRBD2 as the D gene, but with no DNA this cannot be confirmed. The sample consisted of blood. CDR3 residues: CASSSAGTSGRTGELFF.